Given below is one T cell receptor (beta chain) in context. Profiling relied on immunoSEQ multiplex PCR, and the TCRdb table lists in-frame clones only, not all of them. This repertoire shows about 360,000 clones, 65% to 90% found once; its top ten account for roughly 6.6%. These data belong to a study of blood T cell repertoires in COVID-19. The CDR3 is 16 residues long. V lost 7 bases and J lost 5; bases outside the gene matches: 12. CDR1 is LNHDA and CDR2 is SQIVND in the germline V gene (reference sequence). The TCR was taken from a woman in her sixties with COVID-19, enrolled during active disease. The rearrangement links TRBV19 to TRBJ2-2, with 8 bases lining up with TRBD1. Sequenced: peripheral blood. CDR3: CASTDRGTGLTGELFF. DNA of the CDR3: TGTGCCAGTACCGATAGAGGGACAGGCCTTACCGGGGAGCTGTTTTTT.